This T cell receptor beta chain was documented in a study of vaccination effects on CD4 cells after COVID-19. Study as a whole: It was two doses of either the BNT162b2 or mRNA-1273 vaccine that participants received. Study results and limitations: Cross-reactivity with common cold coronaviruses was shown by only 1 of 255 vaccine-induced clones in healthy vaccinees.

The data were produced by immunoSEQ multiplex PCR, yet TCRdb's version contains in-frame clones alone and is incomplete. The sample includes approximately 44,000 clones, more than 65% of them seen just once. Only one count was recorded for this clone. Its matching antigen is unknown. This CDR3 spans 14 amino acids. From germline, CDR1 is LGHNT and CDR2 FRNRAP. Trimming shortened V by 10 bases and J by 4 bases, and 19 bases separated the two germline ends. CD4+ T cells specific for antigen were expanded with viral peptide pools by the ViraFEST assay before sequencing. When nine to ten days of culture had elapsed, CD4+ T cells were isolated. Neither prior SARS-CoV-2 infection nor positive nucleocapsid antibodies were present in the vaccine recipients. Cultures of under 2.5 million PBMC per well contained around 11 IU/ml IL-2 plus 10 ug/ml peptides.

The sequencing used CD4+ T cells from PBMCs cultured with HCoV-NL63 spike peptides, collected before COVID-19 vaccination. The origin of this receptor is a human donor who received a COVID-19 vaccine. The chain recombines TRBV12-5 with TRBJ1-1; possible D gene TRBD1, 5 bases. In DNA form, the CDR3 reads TGTGCTACCCGGGGTGGGGGGGTGAGCACTGAAGCTTTCTTT. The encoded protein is CATRGGGVSTEAFF. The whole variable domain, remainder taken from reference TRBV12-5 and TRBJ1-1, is DARVTQTPRHKVTEMGQEVTMRCQPILGHNTVFWYRQTMMQGLELLAYFRNRAPLDDSGMPKDRFSAEMPDATLATLKIQPSEPRDSAVYFCATRGGGVSTEAFFGQGTRLTVV.